This T cell receptor beta chain was identified in a study of cytomegalovirus exposure and HLA in healthy donors. Overall study context: A previous analysis identified 117 million unique TCR beta sequences derived from some 200 million T cells. Unique TCRs numbering 75 million to 95 million, obtained from HLA-typed donors, made up an early data release.

PCR amplification relied on 60 Vbeta primers (plus 13 Jbeta primers). Produced via immunoSEQ multiplex PCR; TCRdb's table is partial and in-frame only. The sample yields about 190,000 clones, over 70% seen once. Study outcomes and limitations: The authors considered a cluster of highly shared sequence variants likely to be a sequencing artifact. The investigators catalogued 164 TCR beta chains as cytomegalovirus-associated.

In the case of this clone: The antigen is not known.

CDR1 is MDHEN, CDR2 SYDVKM, per germline. The CDR3 has 13 residues. The J segment lost 5 bases and the V segment lost 6 bases, leaving 3 bases of the junction unmatched. The chain has TRBV28 and TRBJ1-2, with 10 bases identical to TRBD1. The sequence was obtained from a man aged 25 to 45 in good health and CMV-seronegative. Sequencing input: PBMCs. The DNA of the CDR3 is TGTGCCAGCAGCCCGGACAGGGGGTATGGCTACACCTTC. Protein product: CASSPDRGYGYTF.